The 7 T cell receptor beta chains reported below all come from one sample, sequenced in a study of identical twins. TCRdb redid the calling of the 5' RACE reads with MiXCR, one entry per CDR3 protein. The table records some 690,000 distinct CDR3 sequences, over 20% of them present only once. The sample was also linked to a second study, of T cells expressing NK-cell markers.

The sequencing input was PBMCs. All receptors come from a woman aged 18-35 years in good health.

The chain combines TRBV7-3 with TRBJ2-1, with 11 positions matching TRBD2. Germline-derived CDR1 and CDR2 are SGHTA and FQGTGA. The CDR3 totals 17 residues. Losses at the gene ends were 3 bases for V and 5 bases for J; bases not matched to a gene: 9. Here the CDR3 reads CASSLPFLAGGDNEQFF. CDR3 coding DNA: TGTGCCAGCAGCTTGCCCTTCCTAGCGGGGGGAGACAATGAGCAGTTCTTC.

With regard to this clonotype: One base away lies a much larger clone, so this may be a sequencing read error. This CDR3 is CASSFGTRSYNEQFF. For the CDR3, the DNA is TGTGCCAGCAGCTTCGGGACTCGCTCCTACAATGAGCAGTTCTTC. This chain joins TRBV5-6 and TRBJ2-1; tentatively, D is TRBD2 (6 bases). Trimming stripped 2 bases from V and 0 bases from J, with 9 bases between. The CDR3 is made up of 15 amino acids. The germline CDR1 and CDR2 sequences are SGHDT and YYEEEE.

V gene TRBV6-1 combines with J gene TRBJ1-5, with D maybe TRBD1 (5 bases). Germline V lookup: CDR1 MNHNS, CDR2 SASEGT. The CDR3 loop spans 16 amino acids. Trimming shortened V by 4 bases and J by 3 bases, and 16 bases separated the two germline ends. The CDR3 DNA reads TGTGCCAGCAGTGCATGGGACCTCCTGTTCAATCAGCCCCAGCATTTT. This sequence encodes CASSAWDLLFNQPQHF.

The genes are TRBV5-1 and TRBJ2-1, with TRBD2 matching over 10 bases. CDR3 length: 15 residues. The germline CDR1 and CDR2 sequences are SGHRS and YFSETQ. Trimming removed 6 bases from V and 5 bases from J; junction bases left unmatched: 8. Here the CDR3 DNA reads TGCGCCAGCACCAAGGGACTAGCGAGAAACAATGAGCAGTTCTTC. It encodes CASTKGLARNNEQFF.

In this sample, this clonotype turned up once. This chain uses TRBV18 with TRBJ2-3; D remains unclear. V was clipped by 6 bases and J by 4 bases, with 11 bases between them. Looked up from germline, CDR1 is KGHSH and CDR2 is LQKENI. The CDR3 contains 13 residues. CDR3 sequence (DNA): TGTGCCAGCTCGCGAAGGATTGCAGATACGCAGTATTTT. Protein sequence: CASSRRIADTQYF.

The V and J genes are TRBV14 and TRBJ1-2; 8 bases fit TRBD1. The junction had 9 bases not matched to a gene; V was cut back by 4 bases and J by 8 bases. Germline V gene sequence: CDR1 SGHDN, CDR2 FVKESK. CDR3 length: 14 residues. CDR3 residues: CASSPSDRVLGYTF. In DNA form, the CDR3 reads TGTGCCAGCAGCCCCTCGGACAGGGTATTGGGCTACACCTTC.

The rearrangement links TRBV7-9 to TRBJ2-7; 10 bases map to TRBD2. V shed 6 bases and J 2 bases; nucleotides not matched to a gene: 1. In germline, CDR1 is SEHNR, CDR2 FQNEAQ (reference sequence). The CDR3 covers 13 residues. The CDR3 is CASRLAGPYEQYF. CDR3 bases: TGTGCCAGCAGACTAGCGGGGCCCTACGAGCAGTACTTC.